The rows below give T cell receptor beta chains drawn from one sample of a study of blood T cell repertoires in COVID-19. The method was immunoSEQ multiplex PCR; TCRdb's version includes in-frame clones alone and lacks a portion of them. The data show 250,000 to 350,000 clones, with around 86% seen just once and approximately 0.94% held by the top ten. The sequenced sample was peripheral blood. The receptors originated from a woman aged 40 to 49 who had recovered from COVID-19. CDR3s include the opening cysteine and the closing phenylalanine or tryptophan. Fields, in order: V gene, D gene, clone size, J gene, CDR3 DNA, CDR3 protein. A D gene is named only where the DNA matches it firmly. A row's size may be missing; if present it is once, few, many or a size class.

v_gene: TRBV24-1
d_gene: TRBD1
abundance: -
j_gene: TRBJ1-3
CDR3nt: TGTGCCACCAGTGACTCACCGGGACAGGGCGGAGGAAACACCATATATTTT
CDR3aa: CATSDSPGQGGGNTIYF

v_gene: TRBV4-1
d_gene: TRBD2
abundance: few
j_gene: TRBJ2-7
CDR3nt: TGCGCCAGCAGCCCACCGGGACTACCTGCCGAGCAGTACTTC
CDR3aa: CASSPPGLPAEQYF

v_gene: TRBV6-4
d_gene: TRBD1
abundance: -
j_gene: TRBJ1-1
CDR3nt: TGTGCCAGCAGTGCCCAGCCCAGGGGGGACACTGAAGCTTTCTTT
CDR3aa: CASSAQPRGDTEAFF

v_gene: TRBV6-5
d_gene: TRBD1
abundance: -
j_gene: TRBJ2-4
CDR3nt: TGTGCCAGCAGCCCGACAGGGGCACACATTCAGTACTTC
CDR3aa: CASSPTGAHIQYF

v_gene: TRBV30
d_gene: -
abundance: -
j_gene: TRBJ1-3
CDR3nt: TGTGCCTGGAGCGGAGGGCATTTCTCTGGAAACACCATATATTTT
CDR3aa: CAWSGGHFSGNTIYF

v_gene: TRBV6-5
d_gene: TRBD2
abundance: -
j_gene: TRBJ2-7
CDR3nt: TGTGCCAGCAGTTACCTAGCGGGGGCTAACGAGCAGTACTTC
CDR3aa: CASSYLAGANEQYF

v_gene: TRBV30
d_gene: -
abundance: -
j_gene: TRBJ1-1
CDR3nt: TGTGCCTGGAGTGTGGCCCCGAACACTGAAGCTTTCTTT
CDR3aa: CAWSVAPNTEAFF

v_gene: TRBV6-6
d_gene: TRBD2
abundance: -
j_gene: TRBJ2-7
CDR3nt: TGTGCCAGCAGTCAGGGACTAGCGAGACACTACGAGCAGTACTTC
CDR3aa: CASSQGLARHYEQYF

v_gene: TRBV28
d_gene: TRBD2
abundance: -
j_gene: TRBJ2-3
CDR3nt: TGTGCCAGCAGTCCCCCCGGTGGTAGCGGGAGCACAGATACGCAGTATTTT
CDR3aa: CASSPPGGSGSTDTQYF

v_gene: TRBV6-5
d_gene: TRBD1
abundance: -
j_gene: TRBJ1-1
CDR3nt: TGTGCCAGCAGTTACGCGACAGGGTATCGGAGCACTGAAGCTTTCTTT
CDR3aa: CASSYATGYRSTEAFF